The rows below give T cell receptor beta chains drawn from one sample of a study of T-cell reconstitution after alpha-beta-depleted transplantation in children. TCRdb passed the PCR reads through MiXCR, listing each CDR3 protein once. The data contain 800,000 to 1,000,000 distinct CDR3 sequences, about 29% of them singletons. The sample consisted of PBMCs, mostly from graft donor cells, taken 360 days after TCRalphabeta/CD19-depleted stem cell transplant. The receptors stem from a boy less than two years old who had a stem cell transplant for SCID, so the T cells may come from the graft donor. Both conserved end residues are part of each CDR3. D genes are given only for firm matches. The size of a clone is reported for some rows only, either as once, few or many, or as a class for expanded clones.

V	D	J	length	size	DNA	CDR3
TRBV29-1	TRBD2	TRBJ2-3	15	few	TGCAGCGCGGGGTTTCTAGCGGGAGTCACAGATACGCAGTATTTT	CSAGFLAGVTDTQYF
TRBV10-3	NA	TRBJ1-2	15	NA	TGTGCCATCAGTGTGGCTCCGGGGGGCGCCGGTGGCTACACCTTC	CAISVAPGGAGGYTF
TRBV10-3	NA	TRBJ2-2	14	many	TGTGCCATCAGACGCCCGGGGGTCACCGGGGAGCTGTTTTTT	CAIRRPGVTGELFF
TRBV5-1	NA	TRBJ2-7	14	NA	TGCGCCAGCAGTCTCGGGGCCCCCGGCTACGAGCAGTACTTC	CASSLGAPGYEQYF
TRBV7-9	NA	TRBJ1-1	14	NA	TGTGCCAGCAGCCCCTCCATGGAGACCACTGAAGCTTTCTTT	CASSPSMETTEAFF
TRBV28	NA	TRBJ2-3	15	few	TGTGCCAGCAGTTTACCCGACAGTCGGCGGGATACGCAGTATTTT	CASSLPDSRRDTQYF
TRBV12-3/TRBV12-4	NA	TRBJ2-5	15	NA	TGTGCCAGCTCCAACCGGAGGGGCGGATGGGAGACCCAGTACTTC	CASSNRRGGWETQYF
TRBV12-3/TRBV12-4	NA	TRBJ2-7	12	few	TGTGCCAGCAGTTTCGGTGGGGAGCGGCAGTACTTC	CASSFGGERQYF
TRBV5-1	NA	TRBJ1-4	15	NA	TGCGCCAGCAGCTTGGCGGACGGGACTAATGAAAAACTGTTTTTT	CASSLADGTNEKLFF
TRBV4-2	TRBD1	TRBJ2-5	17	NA	TGTGCCAGCAGCCAAGAGGCGGCGGGACAGGGGCAAGAGACCCAGTACTTC	CASSQEAAGQGQETQYF
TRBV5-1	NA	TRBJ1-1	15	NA	TGCGCCAGCTCCTGGGGGAAAGCAGGACCCACTGAAGCTTTCTTT	CASSWGKAGPTEAFF
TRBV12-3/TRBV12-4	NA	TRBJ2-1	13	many	TGTGCCAGCAGCGCAAAAAATTACAATGAGCAGTTCTTC	CASSAKNYNEQFF
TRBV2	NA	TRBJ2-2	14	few	TGTGCCAGCAGTCGGCCCTCATACACCGGGGAGCTGTTTTTT	CASSRPSYTGELFF
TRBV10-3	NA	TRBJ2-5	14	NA	TGTGCCATCAGTGAGGTGGGAATTGGGGAGACCCAGTACTTC	CAISEVGIGETQYF
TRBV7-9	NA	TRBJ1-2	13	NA	TGTGCCAGCAGCTTAGTGGGATATGATGGCTACACCTTC	CASSLVGYDGYTF
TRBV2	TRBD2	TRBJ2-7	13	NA	TGTGCCAGCAGTGGCCCTAGCGGCTACGAGCAGTACTTC	CASSGPSGYEQYF
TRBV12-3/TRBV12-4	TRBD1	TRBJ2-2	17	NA	TGTGCCAGCAGGCAGGACTCCGGGACAGAAAACACCGGGGAGCTGTTTTTT	CASRQDSGTENTGELFF
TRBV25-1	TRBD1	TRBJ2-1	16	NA	TGTGCCAGCAGTGACCCAACAGGGGGCGCCTACAATGAGCAGTTCTTC	CASSDPTGGAYNEQFF
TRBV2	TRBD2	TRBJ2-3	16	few	TGTGCCAGCAGTGAGGGGCGGGGCGGGGGAACAGATACGCAGTATTTT	CASSEGRGGGTDTQYF
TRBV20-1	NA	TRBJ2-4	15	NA	TGCAGTGCTAGAGCCCCACAGAGAGCCAAAAACATTCAGTACTTC	CSARAPQRAKNIQYF
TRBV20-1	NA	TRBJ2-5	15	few	TGCAGTGCTAGGAGGTCTTGGGGGGGGGCTAAGACCCAGTACTTC	CSARRSWGGAKTQYF
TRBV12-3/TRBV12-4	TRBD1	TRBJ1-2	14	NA	TGTGCCAGCAGTTTCCGGGACAGCAACTATGGCTACACCTTC	CASSFRDSNYGYTF
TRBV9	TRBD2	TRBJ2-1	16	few	TGTGCCAGCAGCGCACCCATGGGGACTAGCGACAATGAGCAGTTCTTC	CASSAPMGTSDNEQFF
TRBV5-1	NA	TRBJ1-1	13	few	TGCGCCAGCAGCTTGGGACCCCCAAAGGAAGCTTTCTTT	CASSLGPPKEAFF
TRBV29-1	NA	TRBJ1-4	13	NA	TGCAGCGTTGGGAGGAGTGTGGGTGAAAAACTGTTTTTT	CSVGRSVGEKLFF
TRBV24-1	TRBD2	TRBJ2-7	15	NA	TGTGCCACGGCTCCGGGAGGAGAGTCATATTACGAGCAGTACTTC	CATAPGGESYYEQYF
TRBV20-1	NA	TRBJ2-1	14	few	TGCAGTGCCCTCGGACGAAGCTCCTACAATGAGCAGTTCTTC	CSALGRSSYNEQFF
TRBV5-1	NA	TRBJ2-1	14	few	TGCGCCAGCAGCTCGCCTATTCAGGCTAATGAGCAGTTCTTC	CASSSPIQANEQFF
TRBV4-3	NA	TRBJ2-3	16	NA	TGCGCCAGCAGCCAAGAACCCGACAGAAGTACAGATACGCAGTATTTT	CASSQEPDRSTDTQYF
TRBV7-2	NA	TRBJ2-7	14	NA	TGTGCCAGCAGCTTAGAGGGCTCCCGCTACGAGCAGTACTTC	CASSLEGSRYEQYF
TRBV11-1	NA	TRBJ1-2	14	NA	TGTGCCAGCGGCGAAGGGGGTATAAACTATGGCTACACCTTC	CASGEGGINYGYTF
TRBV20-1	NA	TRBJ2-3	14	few	TGCAGTGCCCAGGATGCAGCCGGCACAGATACGCAGTATTTT	CSAQDAAGTDTQYF
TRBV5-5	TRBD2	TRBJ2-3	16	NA	TGTGCCAGCAGCTCCGGGCTGCGCGGGGGGGCAGATACGCAGTATTTT	CASSSGLRGGADTQYF
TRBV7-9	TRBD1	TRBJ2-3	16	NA	TGTGCCAGCAGCTGGGACAGGGGGTTTGAAACAGATACGCAGTATTTT	CASSWDRGFETDTQYF
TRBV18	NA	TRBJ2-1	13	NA	TGTGCCAGCTCCGGACTAAACCCCAATGAGCAGTTCTTC	CASSGLNPNEQFF
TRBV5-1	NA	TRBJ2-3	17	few	TGCGCCAGCAGCTTGGCGCGGGGCTCATATCTTACAGATACGCAGTATTTT	CASSLARGSYLTDTQYF
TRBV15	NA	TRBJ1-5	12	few	TGTGCCACCGGACGGCGCAATCAGCCCCAGCATTTT	CATGRRNQPQHF
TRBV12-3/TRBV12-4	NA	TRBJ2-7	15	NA	TGTGCCAGCAGGCTTGGAGGACCGACGGCCTACGAGCAGTACTTC	CASRLGGPTAYEQYF
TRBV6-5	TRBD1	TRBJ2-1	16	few	TGTGCCAGCAGTTACTCCGGACAGGGGGCTTACAATGAGCAGTTCTTC	CASSYSGQGAYNEQFF
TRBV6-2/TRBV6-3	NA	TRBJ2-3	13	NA	TGTGCCAGCACCTTTCCCCTCACAGATACGCAGTATTTT	CASTFPLTDTQYF
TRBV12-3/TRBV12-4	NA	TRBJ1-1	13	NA	TGTGCCAGCAGCGCAGGGGTGGACACTGAAGCTTTCTTT	CASSAGVDTEAFF
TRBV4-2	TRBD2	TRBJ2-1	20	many	TGTGCCAGCAGCCCCTGGACTAGCGGGGGACCGATATACTCCTACAATGAGCAGTTCTTC	CASSPWTSGGPIYSYNEQFF
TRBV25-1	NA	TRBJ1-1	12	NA	TGTGCCAGCAGTGAATCGTGGGCTGAAGCTTTCTTT	CASSESWAEAFF
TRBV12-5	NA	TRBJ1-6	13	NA	TGTGCTAGTGGTTCAGGGCATAATTCACCCCTCCACTTT	CASGSGHNSPLHF
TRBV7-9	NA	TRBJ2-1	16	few	TGTGCCAGCAGCTTAGTGGGAGCGAACTCCTACAATGAGCAGTTCTTC	CASSLVGANSYNEQFF
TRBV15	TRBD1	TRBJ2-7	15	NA	TGTGCCACCAGCAGGACACCGGGACAGTCCTACGAGCAGTACTTC	CATSRTPGQSYEQYF
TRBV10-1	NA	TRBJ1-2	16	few	TGCGCCAGCAGTGAGCGGCTACAGCAACTAGACGATGGCTACACCTTC	CASSERLQQLDDGYTF
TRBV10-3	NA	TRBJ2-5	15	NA	TGTGCCATCAGTGGGGGCCGGGACACTCAAGAGACCCAGTACTTC	CAISGGRDTQETQYF
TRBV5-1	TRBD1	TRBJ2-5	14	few	TGTGCCAGCTCACTCCGGGACAGAGGAGAGACCCAGTACTTC	CASSLRDRGETQYF
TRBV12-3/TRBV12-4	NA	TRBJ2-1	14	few	TGTGCCAGCAGTTTCGTAATCTCCTACAATGAGCAGTTCTTC	CASSFVISYNEQFF
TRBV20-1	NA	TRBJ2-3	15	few	TGCAGTGCTAGCCCCGTGGGGCCCAGCACAGATACGCAGTATTTT	CSASPVGPSTDTQYF